This entry lists 20 T cell receptor beta chains sequenced from one sample in a study of T cells in Graves' hyperthyroidism and ophthalmopathy. From RNA transcripts, TCR beta CDR3 regions were amplified. HTBI primers drove first-round RT-PCR of the TCR CDR3. TCRdb reanalysed the multiplex PCR reads using MiXCR and keeps one entry per CDR3 protein. Among around 250,000 distinct CDR3 sequences listed, approximately 15% were seen once. Material: blood. Receptors were obtained from a woman between 35 and 50 years old with Graves' hyperthyroidism that later progressed to Graves' ophthalmopathy.

This clonotype was seen ten or more times. The chain joins TRBV20-1 to TRBJ2-3; 9 bases line up with TRBD2. The junction had 14 bases not matched to a gene; V was cut back by 3 bases and J by 4 bases. There are 17 residues in the CDR3. Germline V CDR1 and CDR2: DFQATT, SNEGSKA (reference sequence). CDR3 loop: CSASNAGGPEVSDTQYF. For the CDR3, the DNA is TGCAGTGCTAGTAATGCGGGAGGGCCGGAAGTTTCAGATACGCAGTATTTT.

J is TRBJ1-1 and V is TRBV19; unclear D gene. This CDR3 region has 12 residues. Germline CDR1 LNHDA, CDR2 SQIVND (reference sequence). V was pared by 3 bases and J by 5 bases, with 7 bases between. The CDR3 DNA follows: TGTGCCAGTAGTATGAGGGTAACTGAAGCTTTCTTT. Encoded protein: CASSMRVTEAFF.

This clonotype came up a few times. The J gene is TRBJ2-1, the V gene TRBV19; unclear D gene. V was cut by 3 bases and J by 7 bases, with 10 bases left in between. Germline loops: CDR1 LNHDA, CDR2 SQIVND (reference sequence). The CDR3 runs to 13 residues. The CDR3 region has the DNA TGTGCCAGTAGTATGTGGTCCTCTAATGAGCAGTTCTTC. This gives the protein CASSMWSSNEQFF.

This chain links TRBV20-1 with TRBJ2-1; tentatively, D is TRBD1 (5 bases). Trimming stripped 2 bases from V and 3 bases from J, with 8 bases between. Germline values: CDR1 DFQATT, CDR2 SNEGSKA (reference sequence). This CDR3 is 13 amino acids long. The CDR3: CSARQGGYNEQFF. The DNA for the CDR3 is TGCAGTGCTAGACAGGGCGGCTACAATGAGCAGTTCTTC.

There are many counts of this clonotype. The rearrangement uses TRBV14 and TRBJ2-7; the match to TRBD2 covers 7 bases. Germline CDR1 SGHDN, CDR2 FVKESK. The CDR3 runs to 15 residues. Trimming took 5 bases from V and 6 from J; bases not matched to a gene: 13. The CDR3 protein is CASSRPGRGPFEQYF. In DNA, the CDR3 is TGTGCCAGCAGCAGGCCGGGGAGGGGTCCCTTCGAGCAGTACTTC. Full variable domain (missing parts from reference TRBV14 and TRBJ2-7): EAGVTQFPSHSVIEKGQTVTLRCDPISGHDNLYWYRRVMGKEIKFLLHFVKESKQDESGMPNNRFLAERTGGTYSTLKVQPAELEDSGVYFCASSRPGRGPFEQYFGPGTRLTVT.

This clonotype has at least ten counts. The chain uses TRBV7-8 and TRBJ1-1; D is unclear. This CDR3 contains 17 residues. V was shortened by 1 base and J by 1 base, with 16 bases between the two germline ends. CDR1 is SGHVS and CDR2 is FQNEAQ in the germline V gene. The CDR3, as DNA: TGTGCCAGCAGCTTAGACCGCTTGGCGGCTTCGAACACTGAAGCTTTCTTT. It codes for CASSLDRLAASNTEAFF.

This clonotype was counted ten times or more. The rearrangement links TRBV7-8 to TRBJ2-2, with a possible D match to TRBD2 (5 bases). Germline values: CDR1 SGHVS, CDR2 FQNEAQ. V was clipped by 0 bases and J by 5 bases, with 7 bases between them. This CDR3 spans 14 amino acids. The CDR3 protein is CASSLALATGELFF. The CDR3 coding sequence is TGTGCCAGCAGCTTAGCCCTAGCAACCGGGGAGCTGTTTTTT.

V and J are TRBV4-1 and TRBJ1-1; D is perhaps TRBD1 (5 bases). Germline V gene data show CDR1 as MGHRA and CDR2 as YSYEKL. The CDR3 extends over 16 amino acids. Trimming pared 1 base from V and 0 bases from J, leaving 12 bases between. In DNA, the CDR3 is TGCGCCAGCAGCCAAGGGGGGGGAAGAATGAACACTGAAGCTTTCTTT. This encodes CASSQGGGRMNTEAFF.

This clonotype was seen ten or more times. The chain carries TRBV27 and TRBJ2-7; TRBD2 matches 12 bases. Germline CDR1 is MNHEY and CDR2 is SMNVEV (reference sequence). Germline trimming cut 5 bases from V and 1 base from J; bases unmatched to any gene: 9. This CDR3 has 17 amino acids. The CDR3 sequence is CASSPARTSGISYEQYF. CDR3 DNA sequence: TGTGCCAGCAGTCCAGCCCGGACTAGCGGGATTTCCTACGAGCAGTACTTC.

This clonotype was detected many times. This chain links TRBV2 with TRBJ2-3; 11 nucleotides agree with TRBD2. J was trimmed by 5 bases and V by 9 bases; bases with no gene match: 13. The CDR3 sequence is 16 residues long. The germline V gene has CDR1 SNHLY and CDR2 FYNNEI. This chain's CDR3 is CARGHSGRAGGDTQYF. In DNA form, the CDR3 reads TGTGCCAGAGGGCATAGCGGGAGGGCCGGGGGAGATACGCAGTATTTT.

This clonotype came up many times. CDR3 loop: CASDGDFTSTDTQYF. CDR3 DNA sequence: TGTGCCAGCGACGGGGACTTTACTAGCACAGATACGCAGTATTTT. J is TRBJ2-3 and V is TRBV6-1; perhaps TRBD2 as D (6 bases). Germline CDR1 is MNHNS and CDR2 is SASEGT. V lost 8 bases and J 0 bases, leaving 15 bases between the germline ends. The CDR3 length is 15 residues.

Many counts were recorded for this clonotype. CDR3 DNA sequence: TGCGCCAGCAGCTTTGGCCCCGGGGGGCCAAACATCTACGAGCAGTACTTC. Its translation: CASSFGPGGPNIYEQYF. This chain connects TRBV5-1 to TRBJ2-7, with D possibly being TRBD2 (7 bases). Germline assignment: CDR1 SGHRS and CDR2 YFSETQ. Trimming removed 2 bases from V and 3 bases from J, with 21 bases in between. The length of the CDR3 is 17 residues.

This clonotype has only a few counts. The rearrangement links TRBV10-3 to TRBJ1-2, with 7 bases that match TRBD1. Losses at the gene ends were 5 bases for V and 3 bases for J; bases not matched to a gene: 3. Germline CDR1 ENHRY, CDR2 SYGVKD. This CDR3 is built from 13 residues. CDR3 sequence reads: CAISPGQDYGYTF. The CDR3 coding sequence is TGTGCCATCAGTCCCGGACAGGACTATGGCTACACCTTC.

This clonotype was found a few times. The genes are TRBV4-1 and TRBJ2-6, with 12 bases fitting TRBD1. In germline, CDR1 is MGHRA, CDR2 YSYEKL. V lost 2 bases to trimming and J lost 0 bases; unmatched junction nucleotides: 5. The CDR3 is 19 residues long. The CDR3 sequence is CASSQPRDRGPSGANVLTF. For the CDR3, the DNA is TGCGCCAGCAGCCAACCCCGGGACAGGGGGCCCTCTGGGGCCAACGTCCTGACTTTC.

Ten or more counts support this clonotype. The chain couples TRBV20-1 to TRBJ1-1, with D possibly TRBD1 on 5 matching bases. The CDR3 totals 16 residues. Germline V gene lookup returns CDR1 DFQATT and CDR2 SNEGSKA (reference sequence). Trimming left V 1 base short and J 3 bases short, with 18 bases between. The CDR3 spells CSARGGGEYPDTEAFF. The CDR3 region has the DNA TGCAGTGCTAGAGGGGGGGGGGAATACCCGGACACTGAAGCTTTCTTT.

The gene calls are TRBV12-3 or TRBV12-4 and TRBJ2-5, with a possible D match to TRBD1 (6 bases). The CDR3 totals 12 residues. V dropped 4 bases and J dropped 5 bases, with 8 bases sitting between them. This CDR3 is CASSWGPETQYF. CDR3 bases: TGTGCCAGCAGTTGGGGGCCTGAGACCCAGTACTTC.

In this sample, this clonotype turned up many times. The chain recombines TRBV2 with TRBJ2-1; the match to TRBD2 covers 11 bases. V was clipped by 6 bases and J by 7 bases; unmatched bases: 8. CDR1 SNHLY and CDR2 FYNNEI come from the germline V gene. The CDR3 runs 15 residues. The DNA of the CDR3 is TGTGCCAGCAGGGTGACTAGCGGGACGTTTAATGAGCAGTTCTTC. Its translation is CASRVTSGTFNEQFF.

This clonotype was picked up many times. The rearrangement links TRBV20-1 to TRBJ2-7, with 7 bases matching TRBD1. The CDR3 is made up of 13 amino acids. CDR1 is DFQATT and CDR2 is SNEGSKA in the germline V gene (reference sequence). V shed 5 bases and J 7 bases; nucleotides not matched to a gene: 11. CDR3 nucleotide sequence: TGCAGTGCTCAACTGACAGGGCAGGGGGAGCAGTACTTC. Amino acids: CSAQLTGQGEQYF.

On this clonotype: A much larger clone lies one base from this, so it may be a read error. The chain links TRBV11-2 to TRBJ2-7, with a weak D call TRBD2 (6 bases). CDR1 and CDR2 (germline): SGHAT, FQNNGV. There are 13 residues in the CDR3. Between the trimmed V and J ends, which lost 11 bases and 3 bases, there was a span of 17 bases. CDR3 nucleotide sequence: TGTGCCGGCAATAGAGGGACTGGCTACGAGCAGTACTTC. It codes for CAGNRGTGYEQYF.

The rearrangement uses TRBV27 and TRBJ2-7; D assignment may be TRBD1 or TRBD2 (5 bases each). CDR1 is MNHEY, CDR2 SMNVEV, per germline (reference sequence). The length of the CDR3 is 14 residues. The ends were cut back, 5 bases at V and 0 bases at J, with 11 bases in the middle. The CDR3 loop reads CASSHAGSSYEQYF. CDR3 DNA sequence: TGTGCCAGCAGTCATGCAGGGAGCTCCTACGAGCAGTACTTC.